One sample yielded the 27 T cell receptor beta chains listed below, sequenced in a study of OX40 agonist ivuxolimab in advanced cancers. Clones were sequenced by immunoSEQ multiplex PCR, and TCRdb holds only the in-frame ones, with some missing. The sample has about 13,000 clones, approximately 87% seen once. Source: CD4+ or CD8+ T cells sorted from blood, taken in a trial of the OX40 agonist ivuxolimab. Receptor source: an adult with an advanced solid tumor such as melanoma, head and neck, liver or kidney cancer.

The rearrangement links TRBV5-5 to TRBJ2-1; D could derive from TRBD1 or TRBD2 (5 bases each). Trimming removed 4 bases from V and 4 bases from J, with 9 bases in between. There are 13 residues in the CDR3. Germline V CDR1 and CDR2: SGHKS, YYEKEE (reference sequence). CDR3 DNA: TGTGCCAGCAGCGGGACGGATTACAATGAGCAGTTCTTC. Amino acids: CASSGTDYNEQFF. Full variable domain (missing parts from reference TRBV5-5 and TRBJ2-1): DAGVTQSPTHLIKTRGQQVTLRCSPISGHKSVSWYQQVLGQGPQFIFQYYEKEERGRGNFPDRFSARQFPNYSSELNVNALLLGDSALYLCASSGTDYNEQFFGPGTRLTVL.

The rearrangement uses TRBV4-2 and TRBJ2-3; D uncertain. The CDR3 sequence is 12 residues long. Germline-derived CDR1 and CDR2 are LGHNA and YNFKEQ. Trimming pared 1 base from V and 3 bases from J, leaving 2 bases between. CDR3 amino acids: CASSQATDTQYF. In DNA, the CDR3 is TGTGCCAGCAGCCAAGCTACAGATACGCAGTATTTT.

This chain links TRBV28 with TRBJ2-7; 9 bases match TRBD1. The CDR3 loop spans 16 amino acids. After removal of 5 bases from V and 0 bases from J, the junction contained 8 bases not matched to a gene. Per germline, CDR1 MDHEN and CDR2 SYDVKM. The CDR3 region is CASSATRDRASYEQYF. CDR3 bases: TGTGCCAGCAGTGCCACCCGGGACAGGGCCTCCTACGAGCAGTACTTC. Looking up the rest from reference TRBV28 and TRBJ2-7 gives the full variable domain: DVKVTQSSRYLVKRTGEKVFLECVQDMDHENMFWYRQDPGLGLRLIYFSYDVKMKEKGDIPEGYSVSREKKERFSLILESASTNQTSMYLCASSATRDRASYEQYFGPGTRLTVT.

J is TRBJ2-7 and V is TRBV7-3; weak D call: TRBD2 (5 bases). Trimming stripped 5 bases from V and 6 bases from J, with 14 bases between. This CDR3 region has 13 residues. Germline loops: CDR1 SGHTA, CDR2 FQGTGA. The CDR3 is CASSRGPGVEQYF. In nucleotides, the CDR3 is TGTGCCAGCAGCCGCGGTCCCGGGGTCGAGCAGTACTTC.

The chain recombines TRBV18 with TRBJ1-3, with unresolved D. The germline V and J ends were trimmed by 4 bases and 2 bases, with 9 bases remaining between them. The CDR3 loop spans 14 amino acids. Per the germline V gene, CDR1 is KGHSH and CDR2 is LQKENI. The CDR3 loop is CASSLPGAGNTIYF. The CDR3 nucleotides read TGTGCCAGCTCACTACCAGGTGCTGGAAACACCATATATTTT.

This clone is judged medium-sized. CDR3 sequence: CAWSDGSSYTEAFF. For the CDR3, the DNA is TGTGCCTGGTCGGACGGAAGCTCCTACACTGAAGCTTTCTTT. The chain carries TRBV30 and TRBJ1-1; unclear D gene. The V gene lost 5 bases and the J gene lost 3 bases, with 16 bases spanning the gap. This CDR3 is built from 14 residues. Germline V gene data show CDR1 as GTSNPN and CDR2 as SVGIG (reference sequence).

This clone has just one count. This chain uses TRBV6-5 with TRBJ2-7; D may be TRBD2 (6 bases). Per germline, CDR1 MNHEY and CDR2 SVGAGI. V was trimmed by 6 bases and J by 6 bases, leaving 15 bases between them. This CDR3 has 13 residues. The CDR3 DNA reads TGTGCCAGCAGCAGAGGGACTTCGGGCGAGCAGTACTTC. It translates to CASSRGTSGEQYF.

The chain carries TRBV27 and TRBJ2-7; maybe TRBD1 (6 bases). The CDR3 runs 14 residues. The V end lost 2 bases, the J end lost 4 bases, and 12 bases lay between the germline ends. CDR1 and CDR2 (germline): MNHEY, SMNVEV (reference sequence). The CDR3 region is CASSLTGPMYEQYF. The CDR3 region has the DNA TGTGCCAGCAGTTTAACAGGGCCCATGTACGAGCAGTACTTC.

The V and J genes are TRBV27 and TRBJ1-5; weak D call: TRBD1 (6 bases). The CDR3 totals 15 residues. With 2 bases removed from V and 6 bases from J, the gap between germline ends came to 14 bases. Looked up from germline, CDR1 is MNHEY and CDR2 is SMNVEV (reference sequence). The CDR3: CASSLTWGRSQPQHF. The DNA of the CDR3 is TGTGCCAGCAGTTTAACCTGGGGGCGAAGTCAGCCCCAGCATTTT.

V usage is TRBV27 and J usage is TRBJ1-5; D might be TRBD1 (6 bases). This CDR3 contains 15 residues. Trimming stripped 4 bases from V and 4 bases from J, with 14 bases between. The germline V gene has CDR1 MNHEY and CDR2 SMNVEV (reference sequence). The DNA of the CDR3 is TGTGCCAGCAGTTGGAGGGGGTTGGGGAATCAGCCCCAGCATTTT. Amino acids: CASSWRGLGNQPQHF.

V and J are TRBV7-2 and TRBJ1-4, with TRBD1 identical over 9 bases. There are 17 residues in the CDR3. V was pared by 3 bases and J by 5 bases, with 10 bases of the junction left unmatched. From germline, CDR1 is SGHTA and CDR2 FQGNSA. CDR3 amino acids: CASSFRPRGTGNEKLFF. The CDR3 bases are TGTGCCAGCAGCTTCCGCCCGAGGGGGACAGGGAATGAAAAACTGTTTTTT.

This chain links TRBV6-5 with TRBJ2-3; maybe TRBD1 (5 bases). CDR3 length: 13 residues. Trimming stripped 2 bases from V and 6 bases from J, with 9 bases between. Per germline, CDR1 MNHEY and CDR2 SVGAGI. The CDR3 DNA sequence: TGTGCCAGCAGTTACGGGTGGGGCGATACGCAGTATTTT. It yields the protein CASSYGWGDTQYF.

The chain employs TRBV11-3 and TRBJ2-1; D might be TRBD2 (7 bases). The germline gives CDR1 SGHNT, CDR2 YENEEA. The CDR3 has 15 amino acids. V was cut by 2 bases and J by 8 bases, with 16 bases left in between. The DNA of the CDR3 is TGTGCCAGCAGCTTACGAGGGGGGGCGGTATATGAGCAGTTCTTC. It encodes CASSLRGGAVYEQFF.

In DNA, the CDR3 is TGTGCCAGCAGCCTCTCCGACAGGGGACTTAATGAAAAACTGTTTTTT. Protein: CASSLSDRGLNEKLFF. This chain joins TRBV7-9 and TRBJ1-4; 8 nucleotides line up with TRBD1. After removal of 5 bases from V and 4 bases from J, the junction contained 9 bases not matched to a gene. Germline CDR1 and CDR2: SEHNR and FQNEAQ (reference sequence). This CDR3 has 16 residues.

This clone has only a few counts. The chain joins TRBV7-9 to TRBJ2-3; D may match TRBD1 or TRBD2 (5 bases each). V was trimmed by 4 bases and J by 4 bases, leaving 9 bases between them. There are 13 residues in the CDR3. Per the germline V gene, CDR1 is SEHNR and CDR2 is FQNEAQ (reference sequence). This chain's CDR3 is CASSSRDPDTQYF. CDR3 nucleotide sequence: TGTGCCAGCAGCTCCAGGGACCCAGATACGCAGTATTTT.

The rearrangement links TRBV6-5 to TRBJ2-7; 9 bases align to TRBD1. J gave up 5 bases and V 6 bases, and 8 bases lay outside the gene matches. The CDR3 extends over 14 amino acids. The germline V gene encodes CDR1 MNHEY and CDR2 SVGAGI. The CDR3 region is CASRKTGGFDEQYF. The CDR3 DNA reads as TGTGCCAGCAGGAAAACAGGGGGCTTTGACGAGCAGTACTTC.

The chain combines TRBV19 with TRBJ2-7; 8 positions match TRBD2. This CDR3 is built from 16 residues. Trimming cost V 5 bases and J 3 bases; bases outside gene matches: 12. Germline lookup yields CDR1 LNHDA and CDR2 SQIVND (reference sequence). CDR3 nucleotide sequence: TGTGCCAGTAGTCTGTCCGGGACTAGTCACTACTACGAGCAGTACTTC. This codes for CASSLSGTSHYYEQYF.

J is TRBJ2-3 and V is TRBV9, with 9 bases fitting TRBD1. CDR1 SGDLS and CDR2 YYNGEE come from the germline V gene. V gave up 0 bases and J gave up 3 bases; unmatched junction bases: 5. This CDR3 has 16 residues. This chain's CDR3 is CASSVATGQGTDTQYF. CDR3 bases: TGTGCCAGCAGCGTAGCAACGGGACAGGGTACAGATACGCAGTATTTT.

The V and J genes are TRBV5-1 and TRBJ2-1, with D possibly TRBD1 on 7 matching bases. This CDR3 is 11 amino acids long. Germline values: CDR1 SGHRS, CDR2 YFSETQ. Between the trimmed V and J ends, which lost 7 bases and 10 bases, there was a span of 12 bases. CDR3 DNA: TGCGCCAGCGGAGGGGGCAACGAGCAGTTCTTC. Translated, it gives CASGGGNEQFF.

This rearrangement joins TRBV19 to TRBJ1-5; no definite D call. CDR3 length: 13 amino acids. V was shortened by 3 bases and J by 4 bases, with 7 bases between the two germline ends. In germline, CDR1 is LNHDA, CDR2 SQIVND (reference sequence). The CDR3 sequence: CASSILENQPQHF. As DNA, the CDR3 is TGTGCCAGTAGTATTTTAGAGAATCAGCCCCAGCATTTT.

V is TRBV29-1 and J is TRBJ2-7; no firm D call. Germline lookup yields CDR1 SQVTM and CDR2 ANQGSEA. V was shortened by 2 bases and J by 1 base, with 9 bases between the two germline ends. The CDR3 runs to 13 residues. CDR3 in DNA: TGCAGCGTTGAATTGGCGGTTTCCTACGAGCAGTACTTC. It yields the protein CSVELAVSYEQYF.

This clone was seen just once. The chain has TRBV10-1 and TRBJ2-5; D may be TRBD2 (5 bases). The germline gives CDR1 WNHNN, CDR2 SYGVQD (reference sequence). The CDR3 covers 13 residues. V was clipped by 8 bases and J by 3 bases, with 13 bases between them. The DNA of the CDR3 is TGCGCCAGCCTCGGAGAGCGGAAAGAGACCCAGTACTTC. Translated, it gives CASLGERKETQYF.

The rearrangement uses TRBV28 and TRBJ1-4; D is ambiguous. Germline V gene sequence: CDR1 MDHEN, CDR2 SYDVKM. The CDR3 extends over 15 amino acids. Trimming pared 6 bases from V and 3 bases from J, leaving 14 bases between. The CDR3 region is CASSPFFVANEKLFF. The DNA of the CDR3 is TGTGCCAGCAGCCCATTCTTCGTGGCTAATGAAAAACTGTTTTTT.

The chain joins TRBV13 to TRBJ2-7, with TRBD2 identical over 10 bases. Germline V gives CDR1 PRHDT, CDR2 FYEKMQ (reference sequence). Unmatched junction bases numbered 10, after V lost 5 bases and J lost 3 bases. The CDR3 sequence is 16 residues long. CDR3 in amino acids: CASSPRALAGVYEQYF. The CDR3 DNA follows: TGTGCCAGCAGCCCCCGGGCGCTAGCGGGAGTCTACGAGCAGTACTTC.

The chain employs TRBV19 and TRBJ2-2; D call uncertain. V lost 5 bases and J 6 bases, leaving 1 base between the germline ends. This CDR3 comprises 10 residues. Germline lookup yields CDR1 LNHDA and CDR2 SQIVND (reference sequence). CDR3 DNA sequence: TGTGCCAGTAGTCCCGGGGAGCTGTTTTTT. Its protein is CASSPGELFF.

CDR3 sequence: CASSSNPWRGGSDEQFF. CDR3 coding DNA: TGTGCCAGCAGCTCTAACCCCTGGCGGGGGGGATCTGATGAGCAGTTCTTC. The chain uses TRBV7-2 and TRBJ2-1; 9 bases map to TRBD2. CDR3 length: 17 residues. V lost 4 bases, J lost 8 bases, and 15 bases stayed unmatched. Germline V CDR1 and CDR2: SGHTA, FQGNSA.

For the CDR3, the DNA is TGTGCCAGCAGCTTAATAGGATTCGGCAGACTGAATCAGCCCCAGCATTTT. Protein product: CASSLIGFGRLNQPQHF. The J gene is TRBJ1-5, the V gene TRBV7-8; D is undetermined. This CDR3 is built from 17 residues. Germline assignment: CDR1 SGHVS and CDR2 FQNEAQ. The V and J ends lost 2 bases and 4 bases respectively, with 18 bases between them.